What follows are 24 T cell receptor beta chains derived from one specimen sequenced in a study of neurological immune-mediated disorders. In TCRdb, the 5' RACE reads were re-called with MiXCR into one record per CDR3 protein. This table has around 66,000 distinct CDR3 sequences, 4% to 6% appearing once. The sample taken for sequencing was PBMCs. These receptors were taken from a woman aged 30 to 39 with multiple sclerosis.

This clonotype was observed at least ten times. The chain recombines TRBV10-3 with TRBJ2-3, with D perhaps TRBD1 (5 bases). V gave up 6 bases and J gave up 2 bases, with 12 bases separating them. Germline V gene data show CDR1 as ENHRY and CDR2 as SYGVKD. The CDR3 sequence is 14 residues long. This CDR3 is CAIRPSTVTDTQYF. CDR3 in DNA: TGTGCCATCAGACCGTCGACAGTCACAGATACGCAGTATTTT.

This chain joins TRBV20-1 and TRBJ1-2, with D maybe TRBD1 (5 bases). The CDR3 spans 14 residues. From germline, CDR1 is DFQATT and CDR2 SNEGSKA (reference sequence). Trimming cost V 5 bases and J 3 bases, with 16 bases left between them. Here the CDR3 reads CSAPLYLGDYGYTF. The CDR3 DNA reads TGCAGTGCTCCGCTTTACCTGGGGGACTATGGCTACACCTTC.

This clonotype came up a few times. At one end, the junction sequence differs from germline, possibly due to a read error. The V gene is TRBV12-3 or TRBV12-4, the J gene TRBJ1-6, with D uncertain. The CDR3 spans 13 residues. Here the CDR3 reads CASSLARNSPLNF. The CDR3 nucleotides are TGTGCCAGCAGTTTAGCTCGTAATTCACCCCTCAACTTT.

In this sample, this clonotype turned up many times. This chain connects TRBV29-1 to TRBJ2-1; D is uncertain. V was pared by 4 bases and J by 5 bases, with 15 bases between. The CDR3 has 14 residues. Per germline, CDR1 SQVTM and CDR2 ANQGSEA. The CDR3 here is CSVAGLRTDNEQFF. DNA for the CDR3: TGCAGCGTTGCGGGCCTGCGGACCGACAATGAGCAGTTCTTC.

This clonotype has just a few counts. The chain links TRBV20-1 to TRBJ2-7; D is ambiguous. There are 13 residues in the CDR3. Between the trimmed V and J ends, which lost 2 bases and 1 base, there was a span of 9 bases. Germline V gene data show CDR1 as DFQATT and CDR2 as SNEGSKA (reference sequence). Here the CDR3 DNA reads TGCAGTGCTAGATCGTTAGATTCCTACGAGCAGTACTTC. This sequence encodes CSARSLDSYEQYF.

The table lists this clonotype with many counts. One base away lies a much larger clone, so this may be a sequencing read error. V usage is TRBV29-1 and J usage is TRBJ2-1; no firm D call. Germline CDR1 reads SQVTM; CDR2 reads ANQGSEA. This CDR3 region has 11 residues. Trimming removed 6 bases from V and 9 bases from J, with 12 bases in between. CDR3 protein: CSVSDAGEQFF. In nucleotides, the CDR3 is TGCAGCGTGAGTGACGCCGGTGAGCAGTTCTTC.

This clonotype was observed at least ten times. The gene calls are TRBV12-3 or TRBV12-4 and TRBJ1-1, with D possibly TRBD1 on 5 matching bases. This CDR3 is built from 15 residues. V dropped 5 bases and J dropped 1 base, with 14 bases sitting between them. For the CDR3, the DNA is TGTGCCAGCAGTGAGACCGGGACGGCGAACACTGAAGCTTTCTTT. Residues: CASSETGTANTEAFF.

The sample holds a few counts of this clonotype. The rearrangement uses TRBV28 and TRBJ2-1, with 12 bases lining up with TRBD2. This CDR3 comprises 14 residues. With V trimmed by 10 bases and J by 3 bases, 4 bases remained unmatched. Germline CDR1 and CDR2: MDHEN and SYDVKM. CDR3 sequence (DNA): TGTGCCACTAGCGGGGGGGCAAGCTACAATGAGCAGTTCTTC. This codes for CATSGGASYNEQFF. The variable domain in full, with the rest retrieved from reference TRBV28 and TRBJ2-1, is DVKVTQSSRYLVKRTGEKVFLECVQDMDHENMFWYRQDPGLGLRLIYFSYDVKMKEKGDIPEGYSVSREKKERFSLILESASTNQTSMYLCATSGGASYNEQFFGPGTRLTVL.

The chain employs TRBV7-2 and TRBJ2-1; D not certain. V was pared by 1 base and J by 6 bases, with 13 bases between. The germline CDR1 and CDR2 sequences are SGHTA and FQGNSA. The CDR3 loop spans 15 amino acids. The CDR3, as DNA: TGTGCCAGCAGCTTAGGGCAGTTGGGTCCCAATGAGCAGTTCTTC. The encoded protein is CASSLGQLGPNEQFF.

Relative to its sample, this clonotype is medium-sized. The chain uses TRBV5-1 and TRBJ2-3; 9 positions agree with TRBD1. V shed 4 bases, J shed 3 bases, and the junction held 6 bases outside the gene matches. This CDR3 spans 15 amino acids. Germline CDR1 reads SGHRS; CDR2 reads YFSETQ. The CDR3 protein is CASSPQQGATDTQYF. CDR3 DNA: TGCGCCAGCAGCCCACAACAGGGGGCAACAGATACGCAGTATTTT.

The CDR3 DNA sequence: TGTGCCAGCAGCCTACCCGGTGCCCCCGGGGAGCTGTTTTTT. Protein product: CASSLPGAPGELFF. This chain joins TRBV3-1 and TRBJ2-2; D unresolved. Germline CDR1 is LGHDT and CDR2 is YNNKEL (reference sequence). Trimming stripped 4 bases from V and 6 bases from J, with 12 bases between. This CDR3 has 14 amino acids.

There are many counts of this clonotype. The chain couples TRBV20-1 to TRBJ1-6; D is undetermined. This CDR3 comprises 13 residues. CDR1 and CDR2 (germline): DFQATT, SNEGSKA (reference sequence). With 3 bases removed from V and 6 bases from J, the gap between germline ends came to 9 bases. The CDR3 DNA reads as TGCAGTGCTAGCCCTACAGTTAATTCACCCCTCCACTTT. Protein sequence: CSASPTVNSPLHF.

The chain is built from TRBV19 and TRBJ2-7, with 9 bases lining up with TRBD2. The V gene's germline CDR1 is LNHDA and CDR2 SQIVND (reference sequence). With 10 bases clipped from V and 4 bases from J, the junction kept 8 bases outside the gene matches. This CDR3 has 13 amino acids. CDR3 nucleotide sequence: TGTGCCACTCGACTAGCGGAAGGGTACGAGCAGTACTTC. It codes for CATRLAEGYEQYF.

This clonotype was counted at least ten times. The chain employs TRBV28 and TRBJ2-7, with 9 positions matching TRBD1. Germline V gives CDR1 MDHEN, CDR2 SYDVKM. V lost 5 bases to trimming and J lost 11 bases; unmatched junction nucleotides: 13. The CDR3 sequence is 14 residues long. CDR3 DNA sequence: TGTGCCAGCAGTAGGATTGACAGGGGGGCCGTGGAGTACTTC. This gives the protein CASSRIDRGAVEYF.

This clonotype was seen many times. V gene TRBV2 combines with J gene TRBJ2-1; D is possibly TRBD1 (6 bases). CDR3 length: 14 amino acids. Germline V gives CDR1 SNHLY, CDR2 FYNNEI. Between the trimmed V and J ends, which lost 7 bases and 1 base, there was a span of 11 bases. The CDR3 DNA follows: TGTGCCAGCACCGAGGGGGTATCCTACAATGAGCAGTTCTTC. It codes for CASTEGVSYNEQFF.

This clonotype occurred many times. CDR3 bases: TGTGCCAGCAGCCCTAGGGGGGCCGGGAGCAATGAGCAGTTCTTC. Encoded protein: CASSPRGAGSNEQFF. The genes are TRBV3-1 and TRBJ2-1; D is possibly TRBD1 or TRBD2 (6 bases each). Germline CDR1 and CDR2: LGHDT and YNNKEL (reference sequence). The V end lost 4 bases, the J end lost 6 bases, and 16 bases lay between the germline ends. This CDR3 has 15 amino acids.

This clonotype has a count of ten or more. The chain recombines TRBV6-1 with TRBJ1-3; D is undetermined. Deletions cut 6 bases from V and 0 bases from J, with 12 bases between. The CDR3 runs to 15 residues. Germline values: CDR1 MNHNS, CDR2 SASEGT. The CDR3 region has the DNA TGTGCCAGCAGCGATTGGGAGAGCTCTGGAAACACCATATATTTT. As protein: CASSDWESSGNTIYF.

This clonotype was counted ten times or more. V is TRBV20-1 and J is TRBJ1-1; D is possibly TRBD1 (5 bases). Germline values: CDR1 DFQATT, CDR2 SNEGSKA (reference sequence). This CDR3 has 16 amino acids. The ends were cut back, 3 bases at V and 2 bases at J, with 19 bases in the middle. In DNA form, the CDR3 reads TGCAGTGCTAGTGACTCTGGGACCCTTACAAACACTGAAGCTTTCTTT. Protein product: CSASDSGTLTNTEAFF.

This clonotype was picked up many times. The V gene is TRBV5-1, the J gene TRBJ2-2; TRBD1 matches 8 bases. With V trimmed by 2 bases and J by 8 bases, 2 bases remained unmatched. Germline V gene lookup returns CDR1 SGHRS and CDR2 YFSETQ. This CDR3 spans 13 amino acids. The CDR3, as DNA: TGCGCCAGCAGCTTCAGGGGGCCTGGGGAGCTGTTTTTT. Amino acid sequence: CASSFRGPGELFF.

This clonotype was seen repeatedly, ten times or more. The V gene is TRBV5-1, the J gene TRBJ1-1; 7 positions agree with TRBD1. Germline V CDR1 and CDR2: SGHRS, YFSETQ. The V gene end was trimmed by 4 bases and the J gene end by 7 bases; junction bases not matched to a gene: 4. This CDR3 contains 12 residues. The CDR3 DNA follows: TGCGCCAGCAGCCCTGGGACAGATGAAGCTTTCTTT. Its protein product is CASSPGTDEAFF.

Ten or more counts support this clonotype. V gene TRBV20-1 combines with J gene TRBJ2-7; possibly TRBD1 for D (5 bases). CDR3 length equals 14 residues. CDR1 and CDR2 (germline): DFQATT, SNEGSKA (reference sequence). The V end was cut by 0 bases, the J end by 3 bases, with 12 bases between. The CDR3 reads CSARDRRANYEQYF. CDR3 sequence (DNA): TGCAGTGCTAGAGATCGCAGGGCTAACTACGAGCAGTACTTC.

About this clonotype: At one end the junction does not follow the germline gene, possibly because of a read error. The chain carries TRBV5-1 and TRBJ2-2; weak D call: TRBD1 (5 bases). CDR1 and CDR2 from the germline V gene are SGHRS and YFSETQ. The CDR3 is 16 amino acids. CDR3: CASSLGQGLNTGELFF. In DNA form, the CDR3 reads TGCGCCAGCAGTTTGGGGCAGGGATTGAACACCGGGGAGCTGTTTTTT. Combining the CDR3 with reference TRBV5-1 and TRBJ2-2 gives the whole variable domain KAGVTQTPRYLIKTRGQQVTLSCSPISGHRSVSWYQQTPGQGLQFLFEYFSETQRNKGNFPGRFSGRQFSNSRSEMNVSTLELGDSALYLCASSLGQGLNTGELFFGEGSRLTVL.

This clonotype was counted at least ten times. This chain joins TRBV9 and TRBJ1-5, with unresolved D. Trimming shortened V by 2 bases and J by 4 bases, and 13 bases separated the two germline ends. The CDR3 is made up of 15 amino acids. Per germline, CDR1 SGDLS and CDR2 YYNGEE. The CDR3 bases are TGTGCCAGCAGCGTGGGTGAAATAGGGAATCAGCCCCAGCATTTT. Protein sequence: CASSVGEIGNQPQHF.

This clonotype appeared many times. This chain connects TRBV5-1 to TRBJ1-6, with 7 bases aligning to TRBD1. The J segment lost 13 bases and the V segment lost 9 bases, leaving 10 bases of the junction unmatched. Germline values: CDR1 SGHRS, CDR2 YFSETQ. This CDR3 is built from 12 residues. CDR3 in amino acids: CAMGQPYRPLHF. The CDR3 DNA follows: TGCGCCATGGGACAGCCGTATCGCCCCCTCCACTTT.